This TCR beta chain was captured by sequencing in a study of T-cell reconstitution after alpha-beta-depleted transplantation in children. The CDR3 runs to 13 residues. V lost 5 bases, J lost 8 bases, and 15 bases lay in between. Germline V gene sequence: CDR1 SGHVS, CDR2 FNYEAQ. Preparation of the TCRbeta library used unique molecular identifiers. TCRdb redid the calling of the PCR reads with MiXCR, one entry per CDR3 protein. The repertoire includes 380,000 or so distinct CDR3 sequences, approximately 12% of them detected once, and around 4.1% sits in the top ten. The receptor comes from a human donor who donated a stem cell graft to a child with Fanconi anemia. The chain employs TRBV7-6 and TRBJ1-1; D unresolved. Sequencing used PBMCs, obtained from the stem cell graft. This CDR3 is CASSTLRGSEAFF. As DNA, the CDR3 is TGTGCCAGCAGCACCCTGAGAGGTTCCGAAGCTTTCTTT.